Each of the 22 T cell receptor beta chains below was sequenced from the same sample in a study of cytotoxic CD8 clonotypes in ibrutinib-treated CLL (dated by TCRdb to about 2021). Library creation used the immunoSEQ multiplex PCR assay. TCRdb took over this immuneACCESS table, retaining in-frame rearrangements with V and J assigned. Such tables are incomplete; in checked studies, under half of the missing clones stem from an unresolved V gene, and the remainder is unexplained. For this sample there are approximately 130,000 clones; around four fifths appear just once. The ten biggest clones cover about 3.3% of the sample. Read against the paper, the sample's time point label means: 24 months on ibrutinib. Sample: PBMCs, taken after 24 months of ibrutinib treatment. The source is a human donor with chronic lymphocytic leukemia.

V is TRBV19 and J is TRBJ1-2; the D is unclear. Germline-derived CDR1 and CDR2 are LNHDA and SQIVND (reference sequence). Between the trimmed V and J ends, which lost 7 bases and 5 bases, there was a span of 14 bases. The CDR3 totals 13 residues. The chain's CDR3 is CASTFAGGYGYTF. The DNA for the CDR3 is TGTGCCAGTACTTTCGCAGGCGGATATGGCTACACCTTC. The full variable domain, rest sourced from reference TRBV19 and TRBJ1-2, is DGGITQSPKYLFRKEGQNVTLSCEQNLNHDAMYWYRQDPGQGLRLIYYSQIVNDFQKGDIAEGYSVSREKKESFPLTVTSAQKNPTAFYLCASTFAGGYGYTFGSGTRLTVV.

V gene TRBV7-2 combines with J gene TRBJ2-7, with D possibly TRBD2 on 5 matching bases. The CDR3 runs 14 residues. Trimming took 0 bases from V and 6 from J, leaving 12 bases between them. Per germline, CDR1 SGHTA and CDR2 FQGNSA. In DNA, the CDR3 is TGTGCCAGCAGCTTAGCGCTTGGGAGTGGCGAGCAGTACTTC. Protein: CASSLALGSGEQYF.

The chain employs TRBV5-1 and TRBJ2-3, with TRBD2 matching over 8 bases. The CDR3 contains 14 residues. Germline CDR1 SGHRS, CDR2 YFSETQ. V shed 5 bases, J shed 8 bases, and the junction held 10 bases outside the gene matches. CDR3 sequence: CASRPRGADSTQYF. The CDR3 DNA is TGCGCCAGCAGGCCGCGGGGGGCGGATAGTACGCAGTATTTT.

The V and J genes are TRBV11-2 and TRBJ2-5, with D hard to call. The J call may be in error: the DNA end matches TRBJ2-7 better. Germline V lookup: CDR1 SGHAT, CDR2 FQNNGV. The CDR3 loop spans 15 amino acids. This chain's CDR3 is CASSSWSPGAYEQYF. In DNA, the CDR3 is TGTGCCAGCAGCTCCTGGAGCCCCGGAGCTTACGAGCAGTACTTC.

The chain has TRBV19 and TRBJ2-3; D gene ambiguous. There are 17 residues in the CDR3. Germline CDR1 LNHDA, CDR2 SQIVND (reference sequence). V lost 1 base and J lost 4, with 18 bases in between. In DNA form, the CDR3 reads TGTGCCAGTAGTATAGGGCAACCCAACCCGTCATCAGATACGCAGTATTTT. This encodes CASSIGQPNPSSDTQYF. The variable domain in full, completed from reference TRBV19 and TRBJ2-3, reads DGGITQSPKYLFRKEGQNVTLSCEQNLNHDAMYWYRQDPGQGLRLIYYSQIVNDFQKGDIAEGYSVSREKKESFPLTVTSAQKNPTAFYLCASSIGQPNPSSDTQYFGPGTRLTVL.

The chain couples TRBV30 to TRBJ1-3, with D perhaps matching TRBD1 (5 bases). The CDR3 loop spans 13 amino acids. Germline V gene data show CDR1 as GTSNPN and CDR2 as SVGIG (reference sequence). With 5 bases removed from V and 0 bases from J, the gap between germline ends came to 8 bases. The CDR3 spells CAWLTVSGNTIYF. The CDR3 nucleotides are TGTGCCTGGTTGACAGTCTCTGGAAACACCATATATTTT. Looking up the rest from reference TRBV30 and TRBJ1-3 gives the full variable domain: SQTIHQWPATLVQPVGSPLSLECTVEGTSNPNLYWYRQAAGRGLQLLFYSVGIGQISSEVPQNLSASRPQDRQFILSSKKLLLSDSGFYLCAWLTVSGNTIYFGEGSWLTVV.

The chain is built from TRBV5-4 and TRBJ2-1; 7 bases match TRBD2. CDR3 length: 15 amino acids. Per the germline V gene, CDR1 is SGHNT and CDR2 is YYREEE (reference sequence). V gave up 4 bases and J gave up 5 bases; unmatched junction bases: 9. The CDR3 DNA is TGTGCCAGCAGCCCCCTAACGGGGGGAAACAATGAGCAGTTCTTC. It encodes CASSPLTGGNNEQFF.

The chain employs TRBV6-5 and TRBJ2-3; tentatively, D is TRBD1 (5 bases). Trimming pared 0 bases from V and 2 bases from J, leaving 12 bases between. The CDR3 loop spans 16 amino acids. Germline loops: CDR1 MNHEY, CDR2 SVGAGI. CDR3 sequence (DNA): TGTGCCAGCAGTTACTCGAGCAGGGAAAACACAGATACGCAGTATTTT. This gives the protein CASSYSSRENTDTQYF.

This clone was observed a handful of times. V usage is TRBV6-5 and J usage is TRBJ2-2, with D perhaps being TRBD1 or TRBD2 (5 bases each). Germline V CDR1 and CDR2: MNHEY, SVGAGI. The CDR3 consists of 16 residues. V lost 1 base to trimming and J lost 5 bases, with 14 bases between them. CDR3 DNA: TGTGCCAGCAGTTACTGGCAGGGTCGAGGGACCGGGGAGCTGTTTTTT. Translation: CASSYWQGRGTGELFF.

This rearrangement joins TRBV10-3 to TRBJ1-1, with TRBD1 identical over 8 bases. The CDR3 totals 15 residues. Germline V gene sequence: CDR1 ENHRY, CDR2 SYGVKD. With 3 bases clipped from V and 1 base from J, the junction kept 4 bases outside the gene matches. For the CDR3, the DNA is TGTGCCATCAGTGAAGCGGGACAGGAGAACACTGAAGCTTTCTTT. This codes for CAISEAGQENTEAFF.

The chain employs TRBV7-9 and TRBJ1-2; 7 nucleotides line up with TRBD1. CDR1 is SEHNR and CDR2 is FQNEAQ in the germline V gene (reference sequence). The trim removed 3 bases at V and 4 bases at J, leaving 5 bases unmatched. This CDR3 is 14 amino acids long. The CDR3 DNA is TGTGCCAGCAGCTTGGACCAGGGGGTCTATGGCTACACCTTC. This translates into CASSLDQGVYGYTF.

This clone was counted only a few times. Within the sample, other DNA sequences also encode this same CDR3. This chain joins TRBV5-6 and TRBJ1-6; 10 bases agree with TRBD1. Losses at the gene ends were 5 bases for V and 7 bases for J; bases not matched to a gene: 3. The CDR3 is 14 amino acids. Germline CDR1 SGHDT, CDR2 YYEEEE. This chain's CDR3 is CASSRDRGNSPLHF. As DNA, the CDR3 is TGTGCCAGCAGTCGGGACAGGGGAAATTCACCCCTCCACTTT. Full variable domain (missing parts from reference TRBV5-6 and TRBJ1-6): DAGVTQSPTHLIKTRGQQVTLRCSPKSGHDTVSWYQQALGQGPQFIFQYYEEEERQRGNFPDRFSGHQFPNYSSELNVNALLLGDSALYLCASSRDRGNSPLHFGNGTRLTVT.

The CDR3 nucleotides read TGTGCCAGCAGCCCTCCGGGGGGCAAAGATACGCAGTATTTT. This gives the protein CASSPPGGKDTQYF. The rearrangement links TRBV7-9 to TRBJ2-3, with D perhaps matching TRBD2 (7 bases). The ends were cut back, 5 bases at V and 5 bases at J, with 14 bases in the middle. Germline loops: CDR1 SEHNR, CDR2 FQNEAQ (reference sequence). This CDR3 has 14 residues.

The chain is built from TRBV5-1 and TRBJ2-7, with 10 bases lining up with TRBD1. The CDR3 is made up of 15 amino acids. Unmatched junction bases numbered 5, after V lost 3 bases and J lost 2 bases. CDR1 and CDR2 (germline): SGHRS, YFSETQ. The CDR3 here is CASSSGQGFTYEQYF. DNA of the CDR3: TGCGCCAGCAGCTCGGGACAGGGGTTTACCTACGAGCAGTACTTC.

Of note for this clone: Additional DNA sequences in this sample encode the identical CDR3. The J gene is TRBJ1-2, the V gene TRBV6-1; D perhaps matches TRBD1 (5 bases). This CDR3 region has 14 residues. Germline CDR1 and CDR2: MNHNS and SASEGT. V lost 1 base to trimming and J lost 2 bases, with 8 bases between them. CDR3 sequence: CASSEGPGNYGYTF. The CDR3 region has the DNA TGTGCCAGCAGTGAAGGGCCAGGGAACTATGGCTACACCTTC.

This clone was seen a few times. V and J are TRBV19 and TRBJ2-3; D is ambiguous. The CDR3 sequence is 15 residues long. The germline V gene encodes CDR1 LNHDA and CDR2 SQIVND (reference sequence). With 4 bases removed from V and 4 bases from J, the gap between germline ends came to 15 bases. The CDR3 DNA reads TGTGCCAGTAGTACCAGAGCCCGGATGTCAGATACGCAGTATTTT. This encodes CASSTRARMSDTQYF.

This chain uses TRBV4-3 with TRBJ2-3; unclear D gene. The germline V gene encodes CDR1 LGHNA and CDR2 YSLEER. This CDR3 is built from 14 residues. V lost 1 base, J lost 1 base, and 6 bases lay in between. The CDR3 nucleotides read TGCGCCAGCAGCCAAGGCTGGGGCACAGATACGCAGTATTTT. Amino acid sequence: CASSQGWGTDTQYF.

The rearrangement links TRBV10-1 to TRBJ1-2; D remains ambiguous. CDR1 WNHNN and CDR2 SYGVQD come from the germline V gene (reference sequence). The CDR3 loop spans 15 amino acids. V was clipped by 1 base and J by 7 bases, with 16 bases between them. Written as DNA, the CDR3 is TGCGCCAGCAGTGAGTTGGGCCAGAGCCCCCTTGGCTACACCTTC. Its protein product is CASSELGQSPLGYTF.

The chain has TRBV7-7 and TRBJ2-5, with 11 bases matching TRBD2. Germline trimming cut 5 bases from V and 2 bases from J; bases unmatched to any gene: 13. The germline V gene encodes CDR1 SSHAT and CDR2 FNYEAQ (reference sequence). This CDR3 is built from 18 residues. This chain's CDR3 is CASSLEAITSGRQETQYF. DNA for the CDR3: TGTGCCAGCAGCCTTGAGGCAATAACTAGCGGGAGACAAGAGACCCAGTACTTC.

The V and J genes are TRBV18 and TRBJ2-5; possible D gene TRBD1, 6 bases. The CDR3 has 14 residues. V lost 3 bases and J lost 4, with 12 bases in between. Germline CDR1 and CDR2: KGHSH and LQKENI. The CDR3 DNA reads as TGTGCCAGCTCACCGGGACACCTGACAGAGACCCAGTACTTC. This codes for CASSPGHLTETQYF.

The chain has TRBV7-8 and TRBJ2-5, with TRBD1 as a possible D gene (6 bases). The CDR3 spans 14 residues. The germline V and J ends were trimmed by 8 bases and 2 bases, with 15 bases remaining between them. In germline, CDR1 is SGHVS, CDR2 FQNEAQ. The CDR3 region is CASRYSTGQETQYF. CDR3 coding DNA: TGTGCCAGCCGCTATTCCACAGGGCAAGAGACCCAGTACTTC.

V is TRBV7-9 and J is TRBJ2-1; D is undetermined. Trimming cost V 5 bases and J 0 bases, with 8 bases left between them. Germline V CDR1 and CDR2: SEHNR, FQNEAQ (reference sequence). The CDR3 runs to 14 residues. The CDR3 DNA is TGTGCCAGCAGCACCCTTAGCTCCTACAATGAGCAGTTCTTC. Amino acids: CASSTLSSYNEQFF.